Following are 11 T cell receptor beta chains from one sample sequenced in a study of T cells in Graves' hyperthyroidism and ophthalmopathy. TCR beta CDR3 sequences were amplified from RNA transcripts. The HTBI primer set served for first-round RT-PCR of the TCR CDR3. TCRdb analysed the multiplex PCR reads with MiXCR anew, one entry per CDR3 protein. The repertoire has roughly 510,000 distinct CDR3 sequences, approximately 49% of them found once; the top ten carry about 40%. Source material: peripheral blood or thyroid tissue (not recorded which). These receptors originate from an adult woman with Graves' disease, either hyperthyroidism or ophthalmopathy (not recorded which).

The chain is built from TRBV10-3 and TRBJ1-6, with a tentative D call TRBD1 (5 bases). This CDR3 is 19 amino acids long. Germline V gene sequence: CDR1 ENHRY, CDR2 SYGVKD. V was cut by 4 bases and J by 0 bases, with 19 bases left in between. The CDR3 here is CAISVGGRPTSSYNSPLHF. Written as DNA, the CDR3 is TGTGCCATCAGTGTCGGGGGGAGACCAACGAGCTCCTATAATTCACCCCTCCACTTT.

V usage is TRBV29-1 and J usage is TRBJ1-1; TRBD1 agrees at 8 bases. After removal of 5 bases from V and 3 bases from J, the junction contained 8 bases not matched to a gene. The CDR3 contains 14 residues. The germline CDR1 and CDR2 sequences are SQVTM and ANQGSEA. Here the CDR3 reads CSVPWTGSHTEAFF. The DNA of the CDR3 is TGCAGCGTTCCTTGGACAGGGTCTCACACTGAAGCTTTCTTT.

The V call is TRBV5-1, the J call TRBJ2-5; unclear D gene. V gave up 0 bases and J gave up 5 bases, with 20 bases separating them. The CDR3 covers 17 residues. Germline V gives CDR1 SGHRS, CDR2 YFSETQ. CDR3 nucleotide sequence: TGCGCCAGCAGCTTGGCCAGAACCCTTTTGGCCGGGGAGACCCAGTACTTC. This sequence encodes CASSLARTLLAGETQYF.

This clonotype has a count of ten or more. CDR3 loop: CASSPTIAGGREQYF. Here the CDR3 DNA reads TGTGCCAGCAGCCCGACAATAGCGGGAGGGCGGGAGCAGTACTTC. This chain links TRBV14 with TRBJ2-7, with 11 bases that match TRBD2. The CDR3 contains 15 residues. Trimming cost V 4 bases and J 7 bases; bases outside gene matches: 9. Germline V CDR1 and CDR2: SGHDN, FVKESK.

The chain has TRBV15 and TRBJ2-7, with D tentatively TRBD2 (5 bases). The CDR3 runs 14 residues. With 2 bases removed from V and 2 bases from J, the gap between germline ends came to 10 bases. The germline V gene has CDR1 LNHNV and CDR2 YYDKDF (reference sequence). The DNA for the CDR3 is TGTGCCACCAGCAGATCTGGAGGAACCTACGAGCAGTACTTC. Translation: CATSRSGGTYEQYF.

This clonotype appeared a single time. The chain carries TRBV20-1 and TRBJ1-2; tentative D call: TRBD1 (6 bases). This CDR3 comprises 11 residues. Germline V lookup: CDR1 DFQATT, CDR2 SNEGSKA (reference sequence). The germline V and J ends were trimmed by 4 bases and 7 bases, with 10 bases remaining between them. The CDR3 region is CSATRGSGYTF. CDR3 DNA: TGCAGTGCTACCAGGGGAAGTGGCTACACCTTC.

This clonotype was found many times. The chain uses TRBV6-5 and TRBJ1-2; D uncertain. Germline CDR1 and CDR2: MNHEY and SVGAGI. Trimming stripped 2 bases from V and 4 bases from J, with 8 bases between. The CDR3 loop spans 13 amino acids. In DNA form, the CDR3 reads TGTGCCAGCAGTTACGAGGGCAGCTATGGCTACACCTTC. It translates to CASSYEGSYGYTF.

The genes are TRBV7-9 and TRBJ1-1; the match to TRBD1 covers 7 bases. This CDR3 spans 16 amino acids. Germline-derived CDR1 and CDR2 are SEHNR and FQNEAQ (reference sequence). Losses at the gene ends were 5 bases for V and 5 bases for J; bases not matched to a gene: 14. CDR3 region: CASSQDRVGGNTEAFF. The CDR3 region has the DNA TGTGCCAGCAGCCAAGATCGGGTAGGGGGCAATACTGAAGCTTTCTTT.

This clonotype was counted ten times or more. The chain is built from TRBV19 and TRBJ1-5; D not resolved. The germline V gene has CDR1 LNHDA and CDR2 SQIVND (reference sequence). CDR3 length equals 17 residues. Trimming took 9 bases from V and 5 from J, leaving 26 bases between them. The CDR3 is CASTETWELLTDQPQHF. As DNA, the CDR3 is TGTGCCAGCACAGAGACTTGGGAGCTCTTGACCGATCAGCCCCAGCATTTT.

This clonotype was detected ten times or more. The chain employs TRBV9 and TRBJ1-2; tentative D call: TRBD1 (5 bases). The CDR3 length is 14 residues. Deletions cut 0 bases from V and 7 bases from J, with 13 bases between. Germline CDR1 is SGDLS and CDR2 is YYNGEE. The CDR3 DNA reads TGTGCCAGCAGCGTAGATGAAGGGGCACTTGGCTACACCTTC. This codes for CASSVDEGALGYTF.

This sequence joins TRBV25-1 and TRBJ1-1; D might be TRBD1 (6 bases). This CDR3 is 18 amino acids long. Looked up from germline, CDR1 is MGHDK and CDR2 is SYGVNS. The V gene lost 5 bases and the J gene lost 6 bases, with 28 bases spanning the gap. The CDR3 is CASSSGGITGRTSAEAFF. Here the CDR3 DNA reads TGTGCCAGCAGTTCGGGGGGCATCACCGGTCGAACGTCGGCTGAAGCTTTCTTT.